This TCR beta chain was found in a study of glioma-infiltrating T cells after dendritic cell vaccination. The CDR3 totals 14 residues. Germline V gene data show CDR1 as LNHDA and CDR2 as SQIVND (reference sequence). V lost 11 bases to trimming and J lost 9 bases; unmatched junction nucleotides: 14. Sequencing was performed with immunoSEQ multiplex PCR; in TCRdb, only in-frame clones are kept and a portion is missing. The profile covers some 91,000 clones, with 75% to 85% appearing a single time and approximately 2% taken by the ten largest. Sample time point: after dendritic cell vaccination, including at tumor progression/relapse.

The source of this sequence is a human donor with glioblastoma. The chain carries TRBV19 and TRBJ2-1, with TRBD1 matching 9 bases. Sequencing used blood, obtained after dendritic cell vaccination. CDR3 coding DNA: TGTGCCGCAGGGGCGGACAGGGGTAGTGTTGAGCAGTTCTTC. It yields the protein CAAGADRGSVEQFF.